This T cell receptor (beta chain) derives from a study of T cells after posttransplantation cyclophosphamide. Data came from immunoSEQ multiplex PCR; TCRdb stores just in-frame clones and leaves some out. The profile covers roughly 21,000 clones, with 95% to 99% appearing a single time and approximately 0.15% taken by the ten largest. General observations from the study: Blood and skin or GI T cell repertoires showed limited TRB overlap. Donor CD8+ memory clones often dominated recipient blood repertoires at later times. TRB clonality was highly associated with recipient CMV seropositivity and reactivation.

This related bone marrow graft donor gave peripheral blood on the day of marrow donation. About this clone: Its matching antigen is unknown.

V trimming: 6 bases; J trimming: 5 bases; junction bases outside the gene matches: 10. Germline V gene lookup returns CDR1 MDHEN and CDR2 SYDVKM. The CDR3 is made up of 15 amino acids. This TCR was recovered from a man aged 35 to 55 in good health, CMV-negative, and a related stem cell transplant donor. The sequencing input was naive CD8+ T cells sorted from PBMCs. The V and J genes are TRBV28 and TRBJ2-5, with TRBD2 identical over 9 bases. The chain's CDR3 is CASSPAGGAGETQYF. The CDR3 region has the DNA TGTGCCAGCAGCCCCGCGGGGGGGGCGGGGGAGACCCAGTACTTC.